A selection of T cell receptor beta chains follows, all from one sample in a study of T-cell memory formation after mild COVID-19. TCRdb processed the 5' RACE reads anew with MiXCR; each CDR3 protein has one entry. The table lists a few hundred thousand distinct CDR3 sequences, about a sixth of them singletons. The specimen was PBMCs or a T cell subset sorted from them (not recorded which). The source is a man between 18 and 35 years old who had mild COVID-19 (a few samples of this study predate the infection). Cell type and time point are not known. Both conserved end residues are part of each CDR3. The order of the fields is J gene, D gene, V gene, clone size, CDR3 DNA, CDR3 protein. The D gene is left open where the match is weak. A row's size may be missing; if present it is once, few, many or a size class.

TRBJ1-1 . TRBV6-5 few TGTGCCAGCAGTCTCTGGACGTCGGGCACTGAAGCTTTCTTT CASSLWTSGTEAFF
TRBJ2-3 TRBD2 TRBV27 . TGTGCCACCAAGGTCGGGGGGGCAAATACGCAGTATTTT CATKVGGANTQYF
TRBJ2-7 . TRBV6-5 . TGTGCCAGCAGTTACACGTTGGCGTCATTCTACGAGCAGTACTTC CASSYTLASFYEQYF
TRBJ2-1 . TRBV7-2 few TGTGCCAGCAGCTTAGTCATGGCAGGTTACAATGAGCAGTTCTTC CASSLVMAGYNEQFF
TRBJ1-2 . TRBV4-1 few TGCGCCAGCAGCCAACCAACCACGAGCCAGATGAGGGTTTTC CASSQPTTSQMRVF
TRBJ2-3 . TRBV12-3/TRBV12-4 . TGTGCCAGCACCGGGACCGTCCCAAGCGCGACAGATACGCAGTATTTT CASTGTVPSATDTQYF
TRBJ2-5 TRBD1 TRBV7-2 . TGTGCCAGCAGCGGGGACCCGGGACAGCAGTACCAAGAGACCCAGTACTTC CASSGDPGQQYQETQYF
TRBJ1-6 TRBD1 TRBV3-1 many TGTGCCAGCAGCCATGGGCCGGGACAGGGGGCGACCTATAATTCACCCCTCCACTTT CASSHGPGQGATYNSPLHF
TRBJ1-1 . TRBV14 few TGTGCCAGCAGCCCCCAACCGAACACTGAAGCTTTCTTT CASSPQPNTEAFF
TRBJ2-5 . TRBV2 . TGTGCCAGCAGTCCACCGCCGTCCCCGCAAGAGACCCAGTACTTC CASSPPPSPQETQYF
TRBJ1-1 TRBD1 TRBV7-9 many TGTGCCAGCAGCTTGACAGGGGCGGGGGCTGAAGCTTTCTTT CASSLTGAGAEAFF
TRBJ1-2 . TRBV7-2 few TGTGCCAGCAGCCCGGGACTCCACTATGGCTACACCTTC CASSPGLHYGYTF
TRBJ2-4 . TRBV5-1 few TGCGCCAGCAGTTTTACTAGCCAGGGCATTCAGTACTTC CASSFTSQGIQYF
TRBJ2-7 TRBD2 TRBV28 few TGTGCCAGCAGGACCCCAACTAGCGGCAACGAGCAGTACTTC CASRTPTSGNEQYF
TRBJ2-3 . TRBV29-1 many TGCAGCCTTAGGGGGGTGAGGGATACGCAGTATTTT CSLRGVRDTQYF
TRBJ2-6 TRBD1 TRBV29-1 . TGCAGCGTTAGGGGGCTCCTCTCTGGGGCCAACGTCCTGACTTTC CSVRGLLSGANVLTF
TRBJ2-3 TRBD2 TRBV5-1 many TGCGCCAGCAGCCTTGGACTAGCGGGGACCACAGATACGCAGTATTTT CASSLGLAGTTDTQYF
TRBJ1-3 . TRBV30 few TGTGCCTGGAGTGTACTTGGAAACACCATATATTTT CAWSVLGNTIYF
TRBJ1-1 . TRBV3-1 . TGTGCCAGCAGCCAAGTCGGCGGGCGGACTGAAGCTTTCTTT CASSQVGGRTEAFF
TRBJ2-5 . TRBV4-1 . TGCGCCAGCAGCCAAGGCCGGGGCGGGGAGACCCAGTACTTC CASSQGRGGETQYF
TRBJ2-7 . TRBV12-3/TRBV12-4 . TGTGCCAGCAGCGAGGGGTCGGCCGGGCTCTACGAGCAGTACTTC CASSEGSAGLYEQYF
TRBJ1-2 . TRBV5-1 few TGCGCCAGCAGGCCGGACTCAGGGACCGATGGCTACACCTTC CASRPDSGTDGYTF
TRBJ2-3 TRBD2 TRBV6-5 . TGTGCCAGCAGTTCCCCTAGCGGGGGGGGGACAGATACGCAGTATTTT CASSSPSGGGTDTQYF
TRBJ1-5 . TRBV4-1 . TGCGCCAGCAGCCAAGGGTCTTATGGGGGGGACAATCAGCCCCAGCATTTT CASSQGSYGGDNQPQHF
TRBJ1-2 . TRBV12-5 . TGTGCTACCGAAATCCGGGGGGGCTTTGGCTACACCTTC CATEIRGGFGYTF
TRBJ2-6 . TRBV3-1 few TGTGCCAGCAGCCAAGGAAGGGATGGGGCCAACGTCCTGACTTTC CASSQGRDGANVLTF
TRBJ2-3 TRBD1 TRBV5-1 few TGCGCCAGCAGTCAAACCGGGACAGGGGGCACAGATACGCAGTATTTT CASSQTGTGGTDTQYF
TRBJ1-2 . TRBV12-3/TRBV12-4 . TGTGCCAGCAGTCCAACACGCGCGGAAGGCTACACCTTC CASSPTRAEGYTF
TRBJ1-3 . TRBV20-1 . TGCAGTGCTACCTCCCTCCGTGGAGGGTGGAACACCATATATTTT CSATSLRGGWNTIYF
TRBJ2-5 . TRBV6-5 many TGTGCCAGTACCGGGGCCGGGGAAGAGACCCAGTACTTC CASTGAGEETQYF
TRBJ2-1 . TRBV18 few TGTGCCAGCTCACCACCTCCGGGAAATGAGCAGTTCTTC CASSPPPGNEQFF
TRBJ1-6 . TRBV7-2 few TGTGCCAGCAGCGTACCAGGCTACAATTCACCCCTCCACTTT CASSVPGYNSPLHF
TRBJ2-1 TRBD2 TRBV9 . TGTGCCAGCAGCGCCACGGGTACCCGCCGGCGGGGGGTCTTTACCAATGAGCAGTTCTTC CASSATGTRRRGVFTNEQFF
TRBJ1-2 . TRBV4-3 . TGCGCCAGCAGCCAAGACAGGACCTATGGCTACACCTTC CASSQDRTYGYTF
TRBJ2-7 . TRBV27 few TGTGCCAGCAGTCGAACCTCCCCGGCCTACGAGCAGTACTTC CASSRTSPAYEQYF
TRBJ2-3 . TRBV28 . TGTGCCAGCAGGTGGACTAGCACAGATACGCAGTATTTT CASRWTSTDTQYF
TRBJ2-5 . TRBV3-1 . TGTGCCAGCAGCCATAGGCAGCCCCAAGAGACCCAGTACTTC CASSHRQPQETQYF
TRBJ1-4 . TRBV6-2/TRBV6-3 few TGTGCCAGCAGTTACGGGACGTCGGCAAAACTGTTTTTT CASSYGTSAKLFF
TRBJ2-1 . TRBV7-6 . TGTGCCAGCAGCTTATTTACAGGATTGAGTGAGCAGTTCTTC CASSLFTGLSEQFF
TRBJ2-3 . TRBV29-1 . TGCAGCGTAGGGGACACAGATACGCAGTATTTT CSVGDTDTQYF
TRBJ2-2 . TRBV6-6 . TGTGCCAGCAAGTCGGGCTCCGGGGAGCTGTTTTTT CASKSGSGELFF
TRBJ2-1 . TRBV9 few TGTGCCAGCAGCGTCGCCGGGACCCGCTCCTACAATGAGCAGTTCTTC CASSVAGTRSYNEQFF
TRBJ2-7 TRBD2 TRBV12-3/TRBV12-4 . TGTGCCAGCAGTTCGCGGGAGACCTACGAGCAGTACTTC CASSSRETYEQYF
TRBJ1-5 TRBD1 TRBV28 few TGTGCCAGCAGACAACATACCTTGAGGAGGGGGCGCAATCAGCCCCAGCATTTT CASRQHTLRRGRNQPQHF
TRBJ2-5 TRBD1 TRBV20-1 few TGCAGTGCTAGAGATCCCTTTGACAGGGAAGAGACCCAGTACTTC CSARDPFDREETQYF
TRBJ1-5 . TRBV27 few TGTGCCAGCAGTTTTAGAACCTCCGCTCAGCCCCAGCATTTT CASSFRTSAQPQHF
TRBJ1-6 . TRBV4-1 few TGCGCCAGCAGCCTCCGACAGTTTGAAAGCTCACCCCTCCACTTT CASSLRQFESSPLHF
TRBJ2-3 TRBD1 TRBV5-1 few TGCGCCAGCAGCCTTGCCCCGGGACAGGACACAGATACGCAGTATTTT CASSLAPGQDTDTQYF
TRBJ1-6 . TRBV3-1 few TGTGCCAGCAGTCGACAAACCCTCGGTTCACCCCTCCACTTT CASSRQTLGSPLHF
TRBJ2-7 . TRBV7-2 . TGTGCCAGCAGCTCCCGGGTCAGACCCTACGAGCAGTACTTC CASSSRVRPYEQYF
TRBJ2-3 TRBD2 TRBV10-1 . TGCGCCAGCAGTGGGGGGCTAGCGGGGCTCACAGATACGCAGTATTTT CASSGGLAGLTDTQYF
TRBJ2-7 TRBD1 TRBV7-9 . TGTGCCAGCAGCTTGGGGACAGGGGAAATCGAGCAGTACTTC CASSLGTGEIEQYF
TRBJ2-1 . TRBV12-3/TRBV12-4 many TGTGCCAGCAGTTTCGGAGATGAGCAGTTCTTC CASSFGDEQFF
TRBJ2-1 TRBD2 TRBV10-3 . TGTGCCATCAGTGAGACTAGCGGGGTCTACAATGAGCAGTTCTTC CAISETSGVYNEQFF
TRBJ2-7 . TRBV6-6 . TGTGCCAGCACCGCAAACCGGGTGCTCTACGAGCAGTACTTC CASTANRVLYEQYF
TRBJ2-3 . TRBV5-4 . TGTGCCAGCAGCTTGAACTTCGGACCAGATACGCAGTATTTT CASSLNFGPDTQYF
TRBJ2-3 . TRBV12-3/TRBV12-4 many TGTGCCAGCAGGACGGGAGATACGCAGTATTTT CASRTGDTQYF
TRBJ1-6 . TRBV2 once TGTGCCAGCAGTGATCAGGGAAATTCACCCCTCCACTTT CASSDQGNSPLHF
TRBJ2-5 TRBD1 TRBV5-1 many TGCGCCAGCAGCTCGGGACAGGGGTTAGAGACCCAGTACTTC CASSSGQGLETQYF